The 20 T cell receptor beta chains given below trace back to one sample, sequenced in a study of cytomegalovirus exposure and HLA in healthy donors. The PCR was carried out with 60 Vbeta primers and 13 Jbeta primers. Repertoires were generated with immunoSEQ multiplex PCR, while TCRdb's copy carries only in-frame clones and drops some. The table lists tens of thousands of clones, roughly 78% of them singletons, with about 8.8% in the top ten. Sequences were obtained from PBMCs. These TCRs come from a man between 35 and 55 years old in good health and CMV-seronegative.

V and J are TRBV5-6 and TRBJ2-1, with 8 bases that match TRBD2. This CDR3 region has 14 residues. J gave up 8 bases and V 1 base, and 5 bases lay outside the gene matches. Germline V CDR1 and CDR2: SGHDT, YYEEEE. The CDR3 is CASSLFSGIDEQFF. The CDR3 bases are TGTGCCAGCAGCTTGTTTAGCGGGATAGATGAGCAGTTCTTC. The whole variable domain, filled in from reference TRBV5-6 and TRBJ2-1, reads DAGVTQSPTHLIKTRGQQVTLRCSPKSGHDTVSWYQQALGQGPQFIFQYYEEEERQRGNFPDRFSGHQFPNYSSELNVNALLLGDSALYLCASSLFSGIDEQFFGPGTRLTVL.

This CDR3 reads CASSESSAGGPIEQFF. Here the CDR3 DNA reads TGCGCCAGCAGTGAGAGTTCAGCGGGAGGGCCTATTGAGCAGTTCTTC. The chain combines TRBV10-1 with TRBJ2-1, with 10 bases matching TRBD2. Germline V lookup: CDR1 WNHNN, CDR2 SYGVQD (reference sequence). With V trimmed by 2 bases and J by 9 bases, 10 bases remained unmatched. The length of the CDR3 is 16 residues.

J is TRBJ1-5 and V is TRBV28, with D possibly being TRBD1 (6 bases). CDR3 size: 17 residues. The V gene's germline CDR1 is MDHEN and CDR2 SYDVKM. The V and J ends lost 3 bases and 0 bases respectively, with 15 bases between them. Here the CDR3 reads CASSFPPTGFSNQPQHF. The CDR3 DNA reads as TGTGCCAGCAGTTTCCCACCGACAGGATTTAGCAATCAGCCCCAGCATTTT.

This chain connects TRBV11-2 to TRBJ2-7, with D possibly being TRBD2 (6 bases). The ends were cut back, 1 base at V and 2 bases at J, with 15 bases in the middle. Germline loops: CDR1 SGHAT, CDR2 FQNNGV. The CDR3 has 16 amino acids. Here the CDR3 reads CASSLVRGMGPYEQYF. CDR3 bases: TGTGCCAGCAGCTTAGTACGGGGGATGGGGCCCTACGAGCAGTACTTC.

This clone was observed once. The chain couples TRBV7-2 to TRBJ2-5; D unclear. The V end was cut by 5 bases, the J end by 4 bases, with 8 bases between. CDR3 size: 12 residues. Germline-derived CDR1 and CDR2 are SGHTA and FQGNSA. This CDR3 reads CASSPRRETQYF. Here the CDR3 DNA reads TGTGCCAGCAGCCCCCGTAGAGAGACCCAGTACTTC.

The chain recombines TRBV7-2 with TRBJ2-3; 9 bases match TRBD2. This CDR3 region has 16 residues. With V trimmed by 7 bases and J by 4 bases, 12 bases remained unmatched. CDR1 is SGHTA and CDR2 is FQGNSA in the germline V gene. The CDR3 DNA reads as TGTGCCAGCACCCCCCTCGCGGGAGGGCTCGCAGATACGCAGTATTTT. It is translated as CASTPLAGGLADTQYF.

This sequence joins TRBV7-2 and TRBJ2-1; 7 bases match TRBD1. The CDR3 contains 16 residues. Looked up from germline, CDR1 is SGHTA and CDR2 is FQGNSA. V shed 5 bases, J shed 0 bases, and the junction held 7 bases outside the gene matches. The CDR3 nucleotides read TGTGCCAGCAGCCAACGACAGGGTGGCTCCTACAATGAGCAGTTCTTC. Encoded protein: CASSQRQGGSYNEQFF.

This sequence joins TRBV5-1 and TRBJ2-3, with 7 bases identical to TRBD1. Per the germline V gene, CDR1 is SGHRS and CDR2 is YFSETQ. Losses at the gene ends were 6 bases for V and 1 base for J; bases not matched to a gene: 8. This CDR3 is built from 15 residues. The CDR3, as DNA: TGCGCCAGCACCCAGACAGGGATGGGCACAGATACGCAGTATTTT. The encoded protein is CASTQTGMGTDTQYF.

This clone was found a few times. The rearrangement links TRBV5-1 to TRBJ2-2, with D perhaps TRBD1 (5 bases). V lost 5 bases and J lost 1, with 6 bases in between. This CDR3 is built from 13 residues. CDR1 is SGHRS, CDR2 YFSETQ, per germline. Here the CDR3 DNA reads TGCGCCAGCAGGACAGAGAACACCGGGGAGCTGTTTTTT. Encoded protein: CASRTENTGELFF.

The chain couples TRBV6-1 to TRBJ2-5; 7 nucleotides line up with TRBD2. The germline CDR1 and CDR2 sequences are MNHNS and SASEGT. This CDR3 contains 15 residues. V was pared by 6 bases and J by 5 bases, with 12 bases of the junction left unmatched. The DNA for the CDR3 is TGTGCCAGCAGCGGGGATTGGCGGGGGAGGGAGACCCAGTACTTC. Its protein product is CASSGDWRGRETQYF.

Here the CDR3 reads CASSPNRWLAESYEQYF. The CDR3 DNA reads TGTGCCAGCAGTCCTAATAGGTGGCTAGCGGAGTCCTACGAGCAGTACTTC. The rearrangement links TRBV28 to TRBJ2-7; 7 nucleotides match TRBD2. Germline CDR1 MDHEN, CDR2 SYDVKM. V lost 5 bases, J lost 1 base, and 14 bases stayed unmatched. The CDR3 covers 17 residues.

The chain is built from TRBV14 and TRBJ2-7; the match to TRBD2 covers 12 bases. The V gene end was trimmed by 4 bases and the J gene end by 7 bases; junction bases not matched to a gene: 11. The CDR3 length is 16 residues. Germline CDR1 reads SGHDN; CDR2 reads FVKESK. This CDR3 is CASSPSFGLAGNEQYF. The CDR3 DNA follows: TGTGCCAGCAGCCCGAGCTTCGGACTAGCGGGGAATGAGCAGTACTTC.

The chain recombines TRBV6-5 with TRBJ1-2; D unresolved. The CDR3 runs 13 residues. Germline CDR1 reads MNHEY; CDR2 reads SVGAGI. V was clipped by 6 bases and J by 6 bases, with 14 bases between them. This CDR3 reads CASRGRRADGYTF. CDR3 sequence (DNA): TGTGCCAGCAGGGGCAGGAGGGCGGATGGCTACACCTTC.

This chain connects TRBV7-6 to TRBJ2-5; D call uncertain. The V gene's germline CDR1 is SGHVS and CDR2 FNYEAQ. V lost 1 base and J 5 bases, leaving 14 bases between the germline ends. CDR3 length equals 15 residues. In DNA form, the CDR3 reads TGTGCCAGCAGCTTAGGCAGGCTCGTCGGTGAGACCCAGTACTTC. This encodes CASSLGRLVGETQYF.

The chain carries TRBV10-1 and TRBJ2-3; no clear D gene. The CDR3 length is 13 residues. The ends were cut back, 2 bases at V and 1 base at J, with 4 bases in the middle. Germline V gene sequence: CDR1 WNHNN, CDR2 SYGVQD (reference sequence). The CDR3 coding sequence is TGCGCCAGCAGTGAGAGCGGCACAGATACGCAGTATTTT. Its protein product is CASSESGTDTQYF.

In its sample, this clone was seen a few times. The V gene is TRBV5-6, the J gene TRBJ2-2; TRBD2 might be the D (6 bases). V shed 4 bases and J shed 6 bases, with 10 bases lying between them. The CDR3 contains 13 residues. Germline-derived CDR1 and CDR2 are SGHDT and YYEEEE. CDR3 in amino acids: CASSPWEAGELFF. CDR3 bases: TGTGCCAGCAGCCCTTGGGAGGCCGGGGAGCTGTTTTTT.

This clone was counted only a few times. The V call is TRBV7-8, the J call TRBJ1-5; D gene uncertain. V lost 5 bases to trimming and J lost 0 bases, with 2 bases between them. The CDR3 runs 12 residues. From germline, CDR1 is SGHVS and CDR2 FQNEAQ. CDR3 nucleotide sequence: TGTGCCAGCAGCCATAGCAATCAGCCCCAGCATTTT. Its protein product is CASSHSNQPQHF.

This chain uses TRBV11-3 with TRBJ2-1; D ambiguous. Between the trimmed V and J ends, which lost 1 base and 7 bases, there was a span of 5 bases. CDR1 is SGHNT and CDR2 is YENEEA in the germline V gene. There are 12 residues in the CDR3. The CDR3, as DNA: TGTGCCAGCAGCTTAGGCAGGAATGAGCAGTTCTTC. Protein: CASSLGRNEQFF.

The rearrangement uses TRBV2 and TRBJ2-5; D is uncertain. The J call may be incorrect, as the DNA end agrees better with TRBJ2-7. Per germline, CDR1 SNHLY and CDR2 FYNNEI. CDR3 length: 12 amino acids. DNA for the CDR3: TGTGCCAGCAGTGAAGGAACCTACGAGCAGTACTTC. The encoded protein is CASSEGTYEQYF.

This rearrangement joins TRBV6-5 to TRBJ2-7; no firm D call. Germline loops: CDR1 MNHEY, CDR2 SVGAGI. Trimming shortened V by 2 bases and J by 7 bases, and 18 bases separated the two germline ends. The CDR3 extends over 15 amino acids. The CDR3 region has the DNA TGTGCCAGCAGTTACGAGCCCACACGGGTTCGGGAGCAGTACTTC. Amino acid sequence: CASSYEPTRVREQYF.